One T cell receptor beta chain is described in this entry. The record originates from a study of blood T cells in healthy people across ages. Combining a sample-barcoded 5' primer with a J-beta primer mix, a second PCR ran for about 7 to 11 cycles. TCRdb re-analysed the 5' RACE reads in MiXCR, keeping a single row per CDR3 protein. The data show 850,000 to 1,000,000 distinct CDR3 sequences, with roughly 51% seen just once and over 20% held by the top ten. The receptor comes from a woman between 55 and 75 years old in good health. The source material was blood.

Here the CDR3 DNA reads TGTGCCAGCACCCTAGCGGGAGGGGCCAAAAACATTCAGTACTTC. Amino acid sequence: CASTLAGGAKNIQYF. The V gene is TRBV28, the J gene TRBJ2-4; 12 bases line up with TRBD2. Germline loops: CDR1 MDHEN, CDR2 SYDVKM. The CDR3 is made up of 15 amino acids. V shed 7 bases, J shed 1 base, and the junction held 2 bases outside the gene matches.